The T cell receptor (beta chain) under discussion was sequenced for a study of cytomegalovirus exposure and HLA in healthy donors. At the level of the study: HLA-typed donors were the source of about 85 million unique TCRs, which an early data release held.

Trimming removed 2 bases from V and 6 bases from J, with 19 bases in between. In germline, CDR1 is SEHNR, CDR2 FQNEAQ (reference sequence). CDR3 length: 16 residues. In this sample, this clone turned up once. PCR was performed using 60 Vbeta and 13 Jbeta primers. Only in-frame clones appear in the TCRdb table, and some are missing; sequencing was by immunoSEQ multiplex PCR. This sample has 150,000 or so clones, with more than 65% found just once. The gene calls are TRBV7-9 and TRBJ1-2, with a tentative D call TRBD1 (5 bases). Sequencing input: PBMCs. This TCR came from a man aged 50-60 years in good health and CMV-seropositive. The CDR3 bases are TGTGCCAGCAGCTTACAACCAAGAGGGGAGGACGATGGCTACACCTTC. This sequence encodes CASSLQPRGEDDGYTF.